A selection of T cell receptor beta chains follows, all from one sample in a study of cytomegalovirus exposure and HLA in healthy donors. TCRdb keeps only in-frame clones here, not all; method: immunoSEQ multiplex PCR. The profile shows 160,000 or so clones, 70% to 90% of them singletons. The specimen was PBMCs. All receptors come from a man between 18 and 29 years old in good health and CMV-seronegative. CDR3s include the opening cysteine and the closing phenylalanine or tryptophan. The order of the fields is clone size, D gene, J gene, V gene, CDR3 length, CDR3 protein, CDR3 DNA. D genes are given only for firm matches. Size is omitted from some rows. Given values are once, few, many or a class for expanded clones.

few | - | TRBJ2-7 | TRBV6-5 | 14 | CASSPRQTNYEQYF | TGTGCCAGCAGCCCTAGACAGACAAACTACGAGCAGTACTTC
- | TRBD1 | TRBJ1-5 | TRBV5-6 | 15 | CASSAGTGGNQPQHF | TGTGCCAGCAGCGCCGGGACAGGGGGCAATCAGCCCCAGCATTTT
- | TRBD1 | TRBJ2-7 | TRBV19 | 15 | CASSPRDSQTYEQYF | TGTGCCAGTAGTCCCCGGGACAGCCAGACCTACGAGCAGTACTTC
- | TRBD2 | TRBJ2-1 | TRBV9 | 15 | CASSTVAGAGNEQFF | TGTGCCAGCAGCACAGTAGCGGGAGCGGGCAATGAGCAGTTCTTC
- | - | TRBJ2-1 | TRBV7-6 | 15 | CASSLRLSDYNEQFF | TGTGCCAGCAGCTTACGTTTAAGCGACTACAATGAGCAGTTCTTC
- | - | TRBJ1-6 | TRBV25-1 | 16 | CASRAPYEGYNSPLHF | TGTGCCAGCAGGGCCCCTTATGAGGGCTATAATTCACCCCTCCACTTT
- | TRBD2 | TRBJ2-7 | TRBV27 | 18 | CASSLIRSGLAGVNEQYF | TGTGCCAGCAGTTTAATTCGGTCGGGACTAGCGGGAGTTAACGAGCAGTACTTC
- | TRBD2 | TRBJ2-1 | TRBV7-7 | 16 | CASSSTGLAGRNEQFF | TGTGCTAGCAGCTCGACGGGACTAGCGGGGCGAAATGAGCAGTTCTTC
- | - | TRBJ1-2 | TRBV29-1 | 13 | CSVEELANYGYTF | TGCAGCGTTGAGGAACTAGCTAACTATGGCTACACCTTC
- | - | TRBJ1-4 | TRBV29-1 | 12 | CSLLLAGGKLFF | TGCAGCCTTCTTTTGGCGGGAGGAAAACTGTTTTTT
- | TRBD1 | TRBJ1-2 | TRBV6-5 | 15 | CASTGGQGRIYGYTF | TGTGCCAGCACCGGGGGACAGGGGCGCATCTATGGCTACACCTTC
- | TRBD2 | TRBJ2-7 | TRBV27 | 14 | CASRLAGGPGEQYF | TGTGCCAGCAGGCTAGCGGGAGGGCCGGGGGAGCAGTACTTC
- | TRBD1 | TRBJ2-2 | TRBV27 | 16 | CASSPLGTGGTGELFF | TGTGCCAGCAGTCCACTCGGGACAGGAGGGACCGGGGAGCTGTTTTTT
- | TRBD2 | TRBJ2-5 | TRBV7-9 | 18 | CASNSLSQRGGFGETQYF | TGTGCCAGCAACTCGTTATCTCAGCGGGGGGGATTCGGAGAGACCCAGTACTTC
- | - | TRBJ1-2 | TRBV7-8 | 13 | CASFPLGGYGYTF | TGTGCCAGCTTCCCCCTAGGGGGCTATGGCTACACCTTC
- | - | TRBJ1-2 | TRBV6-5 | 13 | CASSGGVNYGYTF | TGTGCCAGCAGCGGGGGGGTTAACTATGGCTACACCTTC
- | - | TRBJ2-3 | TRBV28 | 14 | CASCSGHSTDTQYF | TGTGCCAGCTGCAGCGGGCATAGCACAGATACGCAGTATTTT